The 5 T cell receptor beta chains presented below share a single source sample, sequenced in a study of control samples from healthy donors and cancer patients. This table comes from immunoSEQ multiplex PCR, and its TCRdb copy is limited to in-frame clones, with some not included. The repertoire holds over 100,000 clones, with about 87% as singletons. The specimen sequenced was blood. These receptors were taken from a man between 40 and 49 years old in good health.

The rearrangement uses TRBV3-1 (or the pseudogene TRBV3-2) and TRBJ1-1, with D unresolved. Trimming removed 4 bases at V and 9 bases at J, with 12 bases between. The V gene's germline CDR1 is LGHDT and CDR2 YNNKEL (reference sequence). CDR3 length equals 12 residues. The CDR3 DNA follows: TGTGCCAGCAGCCCCGGGCGGTCCAAAGCTTTCTTT. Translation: CASSPGRSKAFF.

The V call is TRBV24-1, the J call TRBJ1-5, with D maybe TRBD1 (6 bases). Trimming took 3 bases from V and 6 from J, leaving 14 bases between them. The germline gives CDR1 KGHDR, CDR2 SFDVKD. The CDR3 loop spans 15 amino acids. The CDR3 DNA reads TGTGCCACCAGTGATCGCGGGGGGCCGTTTCAGCCCCAGCATTTT. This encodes CATSDRGGPFQPQHF.

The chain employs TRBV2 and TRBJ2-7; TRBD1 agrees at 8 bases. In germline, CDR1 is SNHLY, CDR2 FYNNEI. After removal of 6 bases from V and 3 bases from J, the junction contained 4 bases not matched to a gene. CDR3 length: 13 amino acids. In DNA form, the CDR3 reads TGTGCCAGCAGCGGACAGGGCCTCTACGAGCAGTACTTC. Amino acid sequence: CASSGQGLYEQYF.

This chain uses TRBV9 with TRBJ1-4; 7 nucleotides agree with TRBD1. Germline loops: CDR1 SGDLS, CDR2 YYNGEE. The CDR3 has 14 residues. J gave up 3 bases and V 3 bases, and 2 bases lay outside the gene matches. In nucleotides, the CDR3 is TGTGCCAGCAGCGAGGGACAGTCTAATGAAAAACTGTTTTTT. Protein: CASSEGQSNEKLFF. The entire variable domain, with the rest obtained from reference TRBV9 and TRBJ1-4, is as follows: DSGVTQTPKHLITATGQRVTLRCSPRSGDLSVYWYQQSLDQGLQFLIQYYNGEERAKGNILERFSAQQFPDLHSELNLSSLELGDSALYFCASSEGQSNEKLFFGSGTQLSVL.

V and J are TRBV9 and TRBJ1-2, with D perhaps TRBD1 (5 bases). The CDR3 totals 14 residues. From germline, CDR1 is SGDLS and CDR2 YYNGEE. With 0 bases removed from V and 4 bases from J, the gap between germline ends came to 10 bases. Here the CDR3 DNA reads TGTGCCAGCAGCGTAGCTCTGGACACCTATGGCTACACCTTC. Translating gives CASSVALDTYGYTF.